The rows below give T cell receptor beta chains drawn from one sample of a study of low-dose radiotherapy and immunotherapy resistance in tumors. MiXCR was run by TCRdb on the reads, yielding one entry per CDR3 protein. This table holds around 100,000 distinct CDR3 sequences, around 20% found once. The starting material was PBMCs, obtained after low-dose radiotherapy plus immunotherapy. Receptor source: a female donor with ovarian cancer. CDR3s include the opening cysteine and the closing phenylalanine or tryptophan. D genes are given only for firm matches. The size of a clone is reported for some rows only, either as once, few or many, or as a class for expanded clones.

DNA: TGTGCCAGCAGCTCAACCCTCGGAACCGGGGAGCTGTTTTTT
CDR3: CASSSTLGTGELFF
D: NA
size: many
V: TRBV7-3
J: TRBJ2-2

DNA: TGTGCCAGCAGCCCACAAGGGGGGCGCTACGATTCACCCCTCCACTTT
CDR3: CASSPQGGRYDSPLHF
D: NA
size: many
V: TRBV7-3
J: TRBJ1-6

DNA: TGTGCCAGCAGCCAAGTACAGGGACCAGGGTCTGCTGCTTTCTTT
CDR3: CASSQVQGPGSAAFF
D: NA
size: many
V: TRBV3-1
J: TRBJ1-1

DNA: TGCAGTGCTAGAGATCAGGGCAGGGGATTGACCGGGGAGCTGTTTTTT
CDR3: CSARDQGRGLTGELFF
D: NA
size: many
V: TRBV20-1
J: TRBJ2-2

DNA: TGTGCCAGCAGCTTAGGAGGCGGGACTAGTAGCCTGAGCTCCTACAATGAGCAGTTCTTC
CDR3: CASSLGGGTSSLSSYNEQFF
D: TRBD2
size: many
V: TRBV7-8
J: TRBJ2-1

DNA: TGCAGCCCGCAGGGTTTTTATGGCTACACCTTC
CDR3: CSPQGFYGYTF
D: NA
size: many
V: TRBV20-1
J: TRBJ1-2

DNA: TGTGCCAGCAGACCCCTCCTAGCGTCCGGGGAGCTGTTTTTT
CDR3: CASRPLLASGELFF
D: NA
size: many
V: TRBV12-3/TRBV12-4
J: TRBJ2-2

DNA: TGTGCCAGCAGCTTGGTGGGAGTCTACGAGCAGTACTTC
CDR3: CASSLVGVYEQYF
D: NA
size: many
V: TRBV5-8
J: TRBJ2-7

DNA: TGTGCCAGCAGCCAAGATCTTGCGGGCGCCTCCTACGAGCAGTACTTC
CDR3: CASSQDLAGASYEQYF
D: NA
size: many
V: TRBV3-1
J: TRBJ2-7

DNA: TGCGCCAGCAGCCAAGATCAAGTGGGTAGCTCCTACAATGAGCAGTTCTTC
CDR3: CASSQDQVGSSYNEQFF
D: NA
size: NA
V: TRBV4-3
J: TRBJ2-1

DNA: TGTGCCAGCAGTTTATACGGCAGGGAGATTCAGTACTTC
CDR3: CASSLYGREIQYF
D: NA
size: NA
V: TRBV28
J: TRBJ2-4

DNA: TGTGCCAGCTTCCTAGTTCGTGAGACCCAGTACTTC
CDR3: CASFLVRETQYF
D: NA
size: NA
V: TRBV7-8
J: TRBJ2-5

DNA: TGCAGCGCGGGCCCGACAGATACGCAGTATTTT
CDR3: CSAGPTDTQYF
D: NA
size: many
V: TRBV29-1
J: TRBJ2-3

DNA: TGTGCCAGCACCAAGGAGGCGGGATCCGAGACTTTCTTT
CDR3: CASTKEAGSETFF
D: NA
size: many
V: TRBV7-2
J: TRBJ1-1

DNA: TGTGCCAGCAGCGTAGGCCCAGGGGGGAATGAGCAGTTCTTC
CDR3: CASSVGPGGNEQFF
D: NA
size: many
V: TRBV9
J: TRBJ2-1

DNA: TGTGCCACCAGTGATTCCCTGGCGGGACAGGGCCAAGAGACCCAGTACTTC
CDR3: CATSDSLAGQGQETQYF
D: TRBD1
size: many
V: TRBV24-1
J: TRBJ2-5

DNA: TGTGCCAGCAGTTTAAGGGGGAGGGGGCTAGCGGGAGACCGTTACGAGCAGTACTTC
CDR3: CASSLRGRGLAGDRYEQYF
D: TRBD2
size: many
V: TRBV27
J: TRBJ2-7

DNA: TGTGCCAGCAGCTTAAATACGCAGTATTTT
CDR3: CASSLNTQYF
D: NA
size: many
V: TRBV7-3
J: TRBJ2-3

DNA: TGTGCCAGCAGCTTAAAGATTGAAAAACTGTTTTTT
CDR3: CASSLKIEKLFF
D: NA
size: NA
V: TRBV11-2
J: TRBJ1-4

DNA: TGTGCCAGCAGTTTCGAGGGTGGTCGGGAGACCCAGTACTTC
CDR3: CASSFEGGRETQYF
D: NA
size: NA
V: TRBV28
J: TRBJ2-5

DNA: TGTGCCAGTAGTATTGGGGCAGGGGGGAACATTCAGTACTTC
CDR3: CASSIGAGGNIQYF
D: NA
size: NA
V: TRBV19
J: TRBJ2-4

DNA: TGTGCCAGCGGGAGCGGGGCAGATACGCAGTATTTT
CDR3: CASGSGADTQYF
D: TRBD2
size: many
V: TRBV6-2/TRBV6-3
J: TRBJ2-3

DNA: TGCAGTGCTAGGGGGGACGTAGACACAGATACGCAGTATTTT
CDR3: CSARGDVDTDTQYF
D: NA
size: many
V: TRBV20-1
J: TRBJ2-3

DNA: TGTGCCAGCAGGACAGGGGTAACAGATACGCAGTATTTT
CDR3: CASRTGVTDTQYF
D: TRBD1
size: many
V: TRBV6-2/TRBV6-3
J: TRBJ2-3

DNA: TGTGCCAGCTCACCACCGGGGGGTTCAAATCAGCCCCAGCATTTT
CDR3: CASSPPGGSNQPQHF
D: NA
size: many
V: TRBV18
J: TRBJ1-5

DNA: TGTGCCAGCTCACGGTCCGGGACCGGGGACACTGAAGCTTTCTTT
CDR3: CASSRSGTGDTEAFF
D: NA
size: many
V: TRBV18
J: TRBJ1-1

DNA: TGTGCCAGTAACGCCGGGGTCACTGAAGCTTTCTTT
CDR3: CASNAGVTEAFF
D: NA
size: NA
V: TRBV19
J: TRBJ1-1